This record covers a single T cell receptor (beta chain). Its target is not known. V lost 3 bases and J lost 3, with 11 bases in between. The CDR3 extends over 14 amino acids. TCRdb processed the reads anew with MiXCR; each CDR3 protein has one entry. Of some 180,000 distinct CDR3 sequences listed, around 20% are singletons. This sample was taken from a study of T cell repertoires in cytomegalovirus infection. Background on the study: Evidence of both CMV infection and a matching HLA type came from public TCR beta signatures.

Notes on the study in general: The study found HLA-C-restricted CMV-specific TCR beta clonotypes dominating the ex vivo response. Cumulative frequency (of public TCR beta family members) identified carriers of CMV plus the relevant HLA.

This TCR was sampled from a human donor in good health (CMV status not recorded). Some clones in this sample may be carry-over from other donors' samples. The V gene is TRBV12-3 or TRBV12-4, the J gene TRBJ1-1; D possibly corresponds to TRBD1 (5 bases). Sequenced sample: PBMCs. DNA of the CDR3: TGTGCCAGCAGTTTGTGGGGCGCCGACACTGAAGCTTTCTTT. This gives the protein CASSLWGADTEAFF.